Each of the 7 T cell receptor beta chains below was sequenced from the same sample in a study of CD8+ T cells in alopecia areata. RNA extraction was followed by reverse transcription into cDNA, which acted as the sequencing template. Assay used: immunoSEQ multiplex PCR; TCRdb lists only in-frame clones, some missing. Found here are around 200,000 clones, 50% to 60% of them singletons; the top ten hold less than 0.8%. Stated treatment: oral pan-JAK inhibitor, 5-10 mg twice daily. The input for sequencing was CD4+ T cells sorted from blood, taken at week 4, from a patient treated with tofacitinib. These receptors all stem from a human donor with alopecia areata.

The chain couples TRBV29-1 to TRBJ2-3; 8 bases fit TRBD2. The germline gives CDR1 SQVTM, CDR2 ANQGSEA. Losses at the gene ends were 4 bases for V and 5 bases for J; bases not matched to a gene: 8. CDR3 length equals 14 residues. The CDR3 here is CSVVRAGDIDTQYF. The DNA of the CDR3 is TGCAGCGTTGTACGAGCGGGAGATATAGATACGCAGTATTTT.

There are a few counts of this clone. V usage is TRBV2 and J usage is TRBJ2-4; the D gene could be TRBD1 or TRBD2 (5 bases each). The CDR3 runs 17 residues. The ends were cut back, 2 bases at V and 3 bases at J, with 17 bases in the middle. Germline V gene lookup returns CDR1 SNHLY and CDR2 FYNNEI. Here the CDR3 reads CASSELGSPQGKNIQYF. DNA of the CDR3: TGTGCCAGCAGTGAACTAGGGAGCCCTCAGGGCAAAAACATTCAGTACTTC.

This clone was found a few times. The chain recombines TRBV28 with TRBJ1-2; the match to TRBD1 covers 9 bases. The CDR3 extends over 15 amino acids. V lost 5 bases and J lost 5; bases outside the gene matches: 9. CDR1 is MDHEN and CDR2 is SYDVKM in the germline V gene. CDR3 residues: CASSGPGTGWYGYTF. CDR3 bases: TGTGCCAGCAGTGGCCCCGGGACAGGGTGGTATGGCTACACCTTC.

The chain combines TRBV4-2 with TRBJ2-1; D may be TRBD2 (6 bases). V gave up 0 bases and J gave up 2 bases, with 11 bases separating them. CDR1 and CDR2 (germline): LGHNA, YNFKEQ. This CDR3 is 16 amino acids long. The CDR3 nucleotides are TGTGCCAGCAGCCAAGATACAGGAGGGGCCTACAATGAGCAGTTCTTC. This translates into CASSQDTGGAYNEQFF.

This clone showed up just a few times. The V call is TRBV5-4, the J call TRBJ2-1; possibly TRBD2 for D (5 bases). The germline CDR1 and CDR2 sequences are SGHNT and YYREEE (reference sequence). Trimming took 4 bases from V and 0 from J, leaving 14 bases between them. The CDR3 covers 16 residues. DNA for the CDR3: TGTGCCAGCAGCCGCCGGGGTGGGAGCTCCTACAATGAGCAGTTCTTC. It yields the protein CASSRRGGSSYNEQFF.

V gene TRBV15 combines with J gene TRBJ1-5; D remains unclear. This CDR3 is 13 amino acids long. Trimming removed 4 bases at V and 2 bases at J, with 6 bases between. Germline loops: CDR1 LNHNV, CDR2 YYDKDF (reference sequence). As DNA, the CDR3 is TGTGCCACCAGCACCCAGGGCAATCAGCCCCAGCATTTT. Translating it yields CATSTQGNQPQHF. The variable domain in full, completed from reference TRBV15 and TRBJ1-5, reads DAMVIQNPRYQVTQFGKPVTLSCSQTLNHNVMYWYQQKSSQAPKLLFHYYDKDFNNEADTPDNFQSRRPNTSFCFLDIRSPGLGDTAMYLCATSTQGNQPQHFGDGTRLSIL.

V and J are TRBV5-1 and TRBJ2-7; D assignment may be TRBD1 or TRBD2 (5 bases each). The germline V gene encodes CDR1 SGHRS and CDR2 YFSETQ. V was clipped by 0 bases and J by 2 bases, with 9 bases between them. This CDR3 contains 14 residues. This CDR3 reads CASSLGGATYEQYF. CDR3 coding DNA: TGCGCCAGCAGCTTGGGAGGGGCGACCTACGAGCAGTACTTC.